This is a list of T cell receptor beta chains from one sample in a study of cytomegalovirus exposure and HLA in healthy donors. Method: immunoSEQ multiplex PCR; TCRdb's copy keeps in-frame clones and lacks some. Of approximately 140,000 clones in the sample, 65% to 85% are singletons; the top ten hold less than 2%. Sequences were obtained from PBMCs. These receptors were taken from a woman between 18 and 29 years old in good health and CMV-seronegative. The conserved cysteine and the conserved F or W are not part of the CDR3 here.

j_call v_call cdr3_aa
TRBJ1-5 TRBV7-8 ASADRWSNQPQH
TRBJ2-7 TRBV7-9 ASSLSSGRAHEQY
TRBJ2-3 TRBV2 ASSERGRGTDTQY
TRBJ2-3 TRBV11-2 ASSSPGGLLTDTQY
TRBJ2-1 TRBV30 AWSTGGQGFDEQF
TRBJ2-5 TRBV4-2 ASSPQGPTPGLASETQY
TRBJ1-1 TRBV5-1 ASSSLPGSSTEAF
TRBJ2-1 TRBV19 ASSLSAGENNEQF
TRBJ2-7 TRBV18 ASSPDLAGVYEQY
TRBJ2-1 TRBV19 ASSASTSGRPVQF